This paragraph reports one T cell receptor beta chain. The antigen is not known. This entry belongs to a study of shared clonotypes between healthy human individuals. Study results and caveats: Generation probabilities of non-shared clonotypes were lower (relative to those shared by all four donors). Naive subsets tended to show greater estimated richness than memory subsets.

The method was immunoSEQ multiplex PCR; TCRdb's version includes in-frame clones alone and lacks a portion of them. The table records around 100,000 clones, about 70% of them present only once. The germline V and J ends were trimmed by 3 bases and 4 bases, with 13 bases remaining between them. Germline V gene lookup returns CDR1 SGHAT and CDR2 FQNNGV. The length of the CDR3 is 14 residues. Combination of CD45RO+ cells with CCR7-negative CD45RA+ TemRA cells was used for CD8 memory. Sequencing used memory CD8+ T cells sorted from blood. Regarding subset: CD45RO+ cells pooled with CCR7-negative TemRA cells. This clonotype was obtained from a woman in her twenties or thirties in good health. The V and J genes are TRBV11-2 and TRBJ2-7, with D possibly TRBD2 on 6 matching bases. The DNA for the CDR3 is TGTGCCAGCAGCTTGGGGGGAGGTCAGTACGAGCAGTACTTC. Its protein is CASSLGGGQYEQYF.